The clone carrying this T cell receptor (beta chain) appeared once. Libraries were prepared by immunoSEQ multiplex PCR; TCRdb keeps only in-frame clonotypes and omits some of them. The profile covers over 95,000 clones, with about 89% appearing a single time and approximately 4.2% taken by the ten largest. Trimming took 6 bases from V and 2 from J, leaving 8 bases between them. The CDR3 sequence is 13 residues long. Germline values: CDR1 MNHEY, CDR2 SMNVEV (reference sequence). The sample originates from a study of T cell responses to AZD1222 COVID-19 vaccine. The starting material was peripheral blood, obtained on day 0 of AZD1222 vaccination. This clonotype was obtained from an adult in good health. V gene TRBV27 combines with J gene TRBJ1-5; D uncertain. As DNA, the CDR3 is TGTGCCAGCAGGGGGTATGGCAATCAGCCCCAGCATTTT. It codes for CASRGYGNQPQHF.